This entry describes one T cell receptor beta chain. The sample is drawn from a study of shared clonotypes between healthy human individuals. V lost 5 bases and J lost 4, with 14 bases in between. Germline V gives CDR1 MNHNS, CDR2 SASEGT. The CDR3 covers 14 residues. Assay: immunoSEQ multiplex PCR; the TCRdb copy retains only in-frame clones and omits some. The sample lists 1.5 million to 2.5 million clones; about 95% were seen once. The naive CD8 subset, CD45RO-negative cells positively selected for CCR7, excluded terminally differentiated effector memory CD45RA+ cells. Specimen: naive CD8+ T cells sorted from blood. This rearrangement joins TRBV6-1 to TRBJ1-1; tentative D call: TRBD1 (6 bases). The clonotype comes from a man younger than 30 in good health. In DNA, the CDR3 is TGTGCCAGCAGTTGGGACACCTGGGGCACTGAAGCTTTCTTT. It is translated as CASSWDTWGTEAFF.